These 16 T cell receptor beta chains were sequenced from one sample in a study of molecular identifiers for immune sequencing clone quantification. Each CDR3 protein gets one entry after TCRdb re-called the PCR reads with MiXCR. The sample comprises about 65,000 distinct CDR3 sequences, less than 20% of which are singletons, and about 1.4% rests with the top ten. Source material: naive CD8+ T cells from blood, with Jurkat cell RNA spiked in. This sample's subset: FACS-sorted CD8+CD4-CCR7+CD45RA+ naive T cells. These receptors were collected from a human donor in good health. Some libraries in this study had Jurkat cell RNA spiked in.

This clonotype appeared a few times. This rearrangement joins TRBV3-1 to TRBJ2-7, with 7 bases lining up with TRBD2. Looked up from germline, CDR1 is LGHDT and CDR2 is YNNKEL (reference sequence). Losses at the gene ends were 5 bases for V and 2 bases for J; bases not matched to a gene: 6. CDR3 size: 14 residues. In DNA, the CDR3 is TGTGCCAGCAGCGGGGCTAGCGGACCCTACGAGCAGTACTTC. Translated: CASSGASGPYEQYF.

The chain has TRBV20-1 and TRBJ2-1, with TRBD1 identical over 9 bases. V gave up 6 bases and J gave up 4 bases; unmatched junction bases: 10. Germline loops: CDR1 DFQATT, CDR2 SNEGSKA (reference sequence). This CDR3 has 15 amino acids. CDR3 sequence: CSATRGQGLYNEQFF. The CDR3 DNA reads TGCAGTGCCACGCGGGGACAGGGACTTTACAATGAGCAGTTCTTC.

A single count supports this clonotype. A read error may be the cause here, since a much bigger clone is one base away. This chain connects TRBV5-3 to TRBJ2-2; D unclear. TRBV5-3 is flagged as an ORF with uncertain function. Trimming removed 9 bases from V and 1 base from J, with 13 bases in between. The CDR3 runs 14 residues. The CDR3 spells CAISLRGNTGELFF. CDR3 coding DNA: TGTGCCATCAGCTTGAGAGGGAACACCGGGGAGCTGTTTTTT.

This clonotype was seen a few times. The chain carries TRBV5-1 and TRBJ2-7, with D tentatively TRBD2 (6 bases). Germline values: CDR1 SGHRS, CDR2 YFSETQ. This CDR3 region has 15 residues. The V gene lost 2 bases and the J gene lost 1 base, with 13 bases spanning the gap. This CDR3 is CASSFSGTPSYEQYF. DNA for the CDR3: TGCGCCAGCAGCTTTAGCGGCACCCCTTCCTACGAGCAGTACTTC. The full variable domain, rest sourced from reference TRBV5-1 and TRBJ2-7, is KAGVTQTPRYLIKTRGQQVTLSCSPISGHRSVSWYQQTPGQGLQFLFEYFSETQRNKGNFPGRFSGRQFSNSRSEMNVSTLELGDSALYLCASSFSGTPSYEQYFGPGTRLTVT.

The chain carries TRBV7-9 and TRBJ1-2, with D hard to call. CDR1 and CDR2 from the germline V gene are SEHNR and FQNEAQ (reference sequence). The CDR3 runs 16 residues. The V end lost 1 base, the J end lost 8 bases, and 20 bases lay between the germline ends. DNA for the CDR3: TGTGCCAGCAGCTTAGATGTAGCTACTAACCTACGCGGCTACACCTTC. This gives the protein CASSLDVATNLRGYTF.

This clonotype was counted at least ten times. The rearrangement links TRBV3-1 to TRBJ1-4, with D perhaps matching TRBD1 (6 bases). The V end lost 3 bases, the J end lost 5 bases, and 13 bases lay between the germline ends. This CDR3 comprises 15 residues. Looked up from germline, CDR1 is LGHDT and CDR2 is YNNKEL (reference sequence). The CDR3 nucleotides read TGTGCCAGCAGCCAGGACGCCGGGGGCAATGAAAAACTGTTTTTT. This translates into CASSQDAGGNEKLFF.

This clonotype was counted at least ten times. The J gene is TRBJ2-7, the V gene TRBV27, with D hard to call. The V and J ends lost 2 bases and 2 bases respectively, with 7 bases between them. CDR1 is MNHEY, CDR2 SMNVEV, per germline (reference sequence). The CDR3 runs 13 residues. The CDR3 here is CASSLTRTYEQYF. CDR3 bases: TGTGCCAGCAGTTTAACAAGAACCTACGAGCAGTACTTC.

To note about this clonotype: A much larger clone is a single base away; this may be a read error. The gene calls are TRBV7-8 and TRBJ2-2; weak D call: TRBD1 (6 bases). V lost 6 bases and J lost 7, with 15 bases in between. Germline CDR1 is SGHVS and CDR2 is FQNEAQ. This CDR3 is 14 amino acids long. The CDR3 nucleotides are TGTGCCAGCAGGGGGGCGGCAGGGTTCGGGGAGCTGTTTTTT. It codes for CASRGAAGFGELFF.

Notes on this clonotype: Just one base apart from a much larger clone, this may be a read error. This is likely a read error, given that the CDR3 carries no conserved phenylalanine or tryptophan at its end. The gene calls are TRBV12-3 or TRBV12-4 and TRBJ2-3; 7 positions match TRBD2. V gave up 5 bases and J gave up 0 bases; unmatched junction bases: 2. CDR3 length: 14 residues. The CDR3 sequence: CASSQRGSTDTQYL. Written as DNA, the CDR3 is TGTGCCAGCAGTCAGCGGGGCAGCACAGATACGCAGTATCTT.

As for this clonotype: A much larger clone differs by one base, so this may be a read error. This CDR3 is CASSQHPGANVLTF. The CDR3 DNA sequence: TGTGCCAGCAGCCAACACCCTGGGGCCAACGTCCTGACTTTC. V and J are TRBV28 and TRBJ2-6; no clear D gene. The CDR3 loop spans 14 amino acids. Germline V CDR1 and CDR2: MDHEN, SYDVKM. V lost 6 bases to trimming and J lost 2 bases, with 8 bases between them.

At least ten counts were recorded for this clonotype. The chain couples TRBV7-9 to TRBJ2-1; D gene uncertain. V shed 5 bases and J shed 5 bases, with 7 bases lying between them. CDR3 size: 12 residues. From germline, CDR1 is SEHNR and CDR2 FQNEAQ (reference sequence). CDR3 sequence: CASSRDDNEQFF. As DNA, the CDR3 is TGTGCCAGCAGCCGAGATGACAATGAGCAGTTCTTC.

This clonotype was seen a few times. This chain uses TRBV5-1 with TRBJ2-7; D possibly corresponds to TRBD1 (5 bases). The CDR3 totals 14 residues. Between the trimmed V and J ends, which lost 0 bases and 2 bases, there was a span of 9 bases. Per germline, CDR1 SGHRS and CDR2 YFSETQ. CDR3 in amino acids: CASSLGPGTYEQYF. In nucleotides, the CDR3 is TGCGCCAGCAGCTTGGGACCAGGGACCTACGAGCAGTACTTC.

This clonotype has at least ten counts. The rearrangement links TRBV27 to TRBJ1-1, with D possibly matching TRBD1 (5 bases). The germline V gene has CDR1 MNHEY and CDR2 SMNVEV (reference sequence). V was cut by 3 bases and J by 4 bases, with 21 bases left in between. The CDR3 runs 17 residues. The CDR3 loop is CASSFSPWGVRATEAFF. The DNA of the CDR3 is TGTGCCAGCAGTTTTTCCCCTTGGGGCGTTCGCGCCACTGAAGCTTTCTTT.

J is TRBJ2-7 and V is TRBV27; D is unresolved. This CDR3 has 14 residues. Germline CDR1 MNHEY, CDR2 SMNVEV (reference sequence). Trimming removed 3 bases from V and 0 bases from J, with 9 bases in between. The CDR3 loop is CASSFDRSSYEQYF. In DNA form, the CDR3 reads TGTGCCAGCAGTTTTGACCGTAGCTCCTACGAGCAGTACTTC.

This clonotype appeared many times. This chain uses TRBV6-5 with TRBJ2-1, with no clear D. Germline V lookup: CDR1 MNHEY, CDR2 SVGAGI. This CDR3 has 11 residues. V gave up 7 bases and J gave up 10 bases, with 11 bases separating them. In DNA, the CDR3 is TGTGCCAGCAATTCCTATGGGGAGCAGTTCTTC. Residues: CASNSYGEQFF.

In its sample, this clonotype was seen many times. This sequence joins TRBV14 and TRBJ2-1; the match to TRBD2 covers 11 bases. The CDR3 spans 15 residues. The V segment lost 6 bases and the J segment 5 bases; nucleotides outside the gene matches: 6. CDR1 is SGHDN and CDR2 is FVKESK in the germline V gene. This chain's CDR3 is CASRLTSGTHNEQFF. The CDR3 coding sequence is TGTGCCAGCAGACTGACTAGCGGGACCCACAATGAGCAGTTCTTC.